The 25 T cell receptor beta chains given below trace back to one sample, sequenced in a study of blood T cell repertoires in COVID-19. TCRdb's table, derived via immunoSEQ multiplex PCR, lists solely in-frame clones and lacks some. Of about half a million clones in the sample, 70% to 90% were seen once. Material for sequencing was peripheral blood. All receptors come from a human donor in a cohort sampled during active COVID-19.

This rearrangement joins TRBV7-9 to TRBJ1-2; TRBD1 might be the D (6 bases). The V end was cut by 5 bases, the J end by 7 bases, with 20 bases between. Germline lookup yields CDR1 SEHNR and CDR2 FQNEAQ (reference sequence). CDR3 length: 15 amino acids. The CDR3 spells CASSHPQGLYGGYTF. The CDR3 DNA follows: TGTGCCAGCAGCCATCCTCAGGGGCTTTATGGTGGCTACACCTTC.

This clone was observed a single time. The chain recombines TRBV10-3 with TRBJ2-4; TRBD1 matches 7 bases. From germline, CDR1 is ENHRY and CDR2 SYGVKD. There are 13 residues in the CDR3. V lost 3 bases to trimming and J lost 14 bases; unmatched junction nucleotides: 10. The CDR3 reads CAISEGADREEYF. In nucleotides, the CDR3 is TGTGCCATCAGTGAAGGGGCAGACAGGGAAGAGTACTTC.

The chain has TRBV6-5 and TRBJ2-2, with 10 bases lining up with TRBD2. V shed 2 bases, J shed 6 bases, and the junction held 3 bases outside the gene matches. This CDR3 region has 15 residues. The germline V gene has CDR1 MNHEY and CDR2 SVGAGI. The CDR3 coding sequence is TGTGCCAGCAGTTACGTACTAGCGGGATCCGGGGAGCTGTTTTTT. Amino acids: CASSYVLAGSGELFF.

The chain couples TRBV7-2 to TRBJ2-2; TRBD2 matches 12 bases. The V and J ends lost 6 bases and 6 bases, in that order; junction bases with no gene match: 5. This CDR3 comprises 15 residues. CDR1 and CDR2 from the germline V gene are SGHTA and FQGNSA. The CDR3 reads CASSLAGGPPGELFF. CDR3 coding DNA: TGTGCCAGCAGTCTAGCGGGAGGGCCCCCCGGGGAGCTGTTTTTT. Combining the CDR3 with reference TRBV7-2 and TRBJ2-2 gives the whole variable domain GAGVSQSPSNKVTEKGKDVELRCDPISGHTALYWYRQSLGQGLEFLIYFQGNSAPDKSGLPSDRFSAERTGGSVSTLTIQRTQQEDSAVYLCASSLAGGPPGELFFGEGSRLTVL.

V and J are TRBV7-8 and TRBJ2-3; possible D gene TRBD2, 6 bases. There are 16 residues in the CDR3. The V end lost 5 bases, the J end lost 1 base, and 16 bases lay between the germline ends. Germline V CDR1 and CDR2: SGHVS, FQNEAQ. For the CDR3, the DNA is TGTGCCAGCAGCCCGCGGGACTCCCACCGCACAGATACGCAGTATTTT. Its protein product is CASSPRDSHRTDTQYF.

In this sample, this clone turned up a few times. J is TRBJ1-2 and V is TRBV5-1, with TRBD1 matching over 10 bases. The junction had 9 bases not matched to a gene; V was cut back by 4 bases and J by 3 bases. The CDR3 covers 16 residues. Germline lookup yields CDR1 SGHRS and CDR2 YFSETQ. The CDR3 here is CASSRNPGTGDYGYTF. CDR3 DNA sequence: TGCGCCAGCAGCCGAAATCCCGGGACAGGGGACTATGGCTACACCTTC.

The CDR3 loop is CASSNNFNEKLFF. In DNA, the CDR3 is TGTGCCAGCAGTAACAATTTTAATGAAAAACTGTTTTTT. This sequence joins TRBV11-2 and TRBJ1-4; D unresolved. The germline V gene encodes CDR1 SGHAT and CDR2 FQNNGV. The CDR3 spans 13 residues. V shed 6 bases and J shed 4 bases, with 9 bases lying between them.

This chain links TRBV19 with TRBJ2-1; 7 bases are a match to TRBD2. The CDR3 is 14 amino acids. With 4 bases clipped from V and 4 bases from J, the junction kept 4 bases outside the gene matches. The germline gives CDR1 LNHDA, CDR2 SQIVND (reference sequence). The CDR3 is CASSTSGVYNEQFF. The CDR3 nucleotides read TGTGCCAGTAGTACTAGCGGAGTTTACAATGAGCAGTTCTTC.

The chain is built from TRBV11-2 and TRBJ2-2, with 8 bases aligning to TRBD2. V lost 1 base and J lost 5; bases outside the gene matches: 6. Per the germline V gene, CDR1 is SGHAT and CDR2 is FQNNGV. This CDR3 comprises 16 residues. The CDR3 DNA reads as TGTGCCAGCAGCTTAGCAGCGGGAGAGTGGACCGGGGAGCTGTTTTTT. This encodes CASSLAAGEWTGELFF.

This clone has just a few counts. The CDR3 nucleotides are TGTGCCAGCAGTCCAGTGATTTCTGGAAACACCATATATTTT. Its translation is CASSPVISGNTIYF. The V call is TRBV28, the J call TRBJ1-3; D is unclear. V was cut by 5 bases and J by 1 base, with 9 bases left in between. Germline V gene data show CDR1 as MDHEN and CDR2 as SYDVKM. This CDR3 comprises 14 residues.

The rearrangement uses TRBV13 and TRBJ2-7; 9 nucleotides align to TRBD1. CDR1 PRHDT and CDR2 FYEKMQ come from the germline V gene (reference sequence). This CDR3 region has 14 residues. Trimming took 5 bases from V and 9 from J; bases not matched to a gene: 11. DNA for the CDR3: TGTGCCAGCAGCGGCCGGGACAGGGTTCCGGGGCAGTACTTC. It codes for CASSGRDRVPGQYF.

The V call is TRBV28, the J call TRBJ2-3; TRBD2 matches at 11 bases. Trimming at V came to 6 bases and at J to 3 bases, leaving 11 bases not matched to a gene. This CDR3 is 17 amino acids long. Germline-derived CDR1 and CDR2 are MDHEN and SYDVKM. The CDR3 DNA sequence: TGTGCCAGCAGACGCACTAGCGGGGGATCGCGTACAGATACGCAGTATTTT. This codes for CASRRTSGGSRTDTQYF. The full variable domain, completed using reference TRBV28 and TRBJ2-3, is DVKVTQSSRYLVKRTGEKVFLECVQDMDHENMFWYRQDPGLGLRLIYFSYDVKMKEKGDIPEGYSVSREKKERFSLILESASTNQTSMYLCASRRTSGGSRTDTQYFGPGTRLTVL.

This clone was counted only a few times. The chain couples TRBV9 to TRBJ1-2, with 8 bases lining up with TRBD1. Germline V lookup: CDR1 SGDLS, CDR2 YYNGEE. This CDR3 is 14 amino acids long. V was pared by 3 bases and J by 3 bases, with 4 bases of the junction left unmatched. The CDR3 reads CASSAAGGHYGYTF. CDR3 sequence (DNA): TGTGCCAGCAGCGCAGCAGGGGGCCACTATGGCTACACCTTC.

Turning to this clone: The identical CDR3 is also encoded by other nucleotide sequences in the sample. The chain combines TRBV5-4 with TRBJ2-1; 13 bases line up with TRBD2. The V gene's germline CDR1 is SGHNT and CDR2 YYREEE (reference sequence). The CDR3 runs to 15 residues. The V and J ends lost 4 bases and 4 bases, in that order; junction bases with no gene match: 2. For the CDR3, the DNA is TGTGCCAGCAGCCGGACTAGCGGGGGATACAATGAGCAGTTCTTC. Translating it yields CASSRTSGGYNEQFF.

J is TRBJ1-3 and V is TRBV7-9; 7 positions match TRBD1. Trimming at V came to 8 bases and at J to 4 bases, leaving 11 bases not matched to a gene. From germline, CDR1 is SEHNR and CDR2 FQNEAQ (reference sequence). This CDR3 contains 15 residues. The CDR3 DNA sequence: TGTGCCAGCGGACAGGACAGGTTAAGAGGAAACACCATATATTTT. It encodes CASGQDRLRGNTIYF. Based on the CDR3 plus reference TRBV7-9 and TRBJ1-3, the full variable domain is DTGVSQNPRHKITKRGQNVTFRCDPISEHNRLYWYRQTLGQGPEFLTYFQNEAQLEKSRLLSDRFSAERPKGSFSTLEIQRTEQGDSAMYLCASGQDRLRGNTIYFGEGSWLTVV.

This chain connects TRBV28 to TRBJ1-1, with D unresolved. The V gene lost 9 bases and the J gene lost 1 base, with 15 bases spanning the gap. The germline gives CDR1 MDHEN, CDR2 SYDVKM. There are 14 residues in the CDR3. The CDR3 bases are TGTGCCAGTTATCGAGGTGCGGGGAACACTGAAGCTTTCTTT. Residues: CASYRGAGNTEAFF.

This CDR3 reads CAISTGIAGNENTQYF. CDR3 DNA sequence: TGTGCCATCAGTACCGGGATAGCGGGAAACGAAAATACGCAGTATTTT. This chain links TRBV10-3 with TRBJ2-3; TRBD2 aligns across 8 bases. Per germline, CDR1 ENHRY and CDR2 SYGVKD. The CDR3 loop spans 16 amino acids. J was trimmed by 7 bases and V by 5 bases; bases with no gene match: 14.

DNA of the CDR3: TGTGCCAGCAGTGAGTTGGGACTAGAGAACACCGGGGAGCTGTTTTTT. Translated: CASSELGLENTGELFF. This chain connects TRBV25-1 to TRBJ2-2, with TRBD2 identical over 8 bases. Germline V gene lookup returns CDR1 MGHDK and CDR2 SYGVNS. This CDR3 has 16 residues. The V segment lost 3 bases and the J segment 1 base; nucleotides outside the gene matches: 4.

The chain is built from TRBV7-9 and TRBJ1-2; D possibly corresponds to TRBD1 (5 bases). Germline V gene lookup returns CDR1 SEHNR and CDR2 FQNEAQ (reference sequence). The V gene lost 1 base and the J gene lost 13 bases, with 13 bases spanning the gap. The CDR3 totals 12 residues. The CDR3 protein is CASSLDQTARTF. The CDR3 DNA reads as TGTGCCAGCAGCTTAGACCAGACAGCGCGCACCTTC.

The V gene is TRBV29-1, the J gene TRBJ2-2; 8 bases align to TRBD2. The CDR3 extends over 15 amino acids. V was pared by 6 bases and J by 4 bases, with 10 bases of the junction left unmatched. The germline V gene encodes CDR1 SQVTM and CDR2 ANQGSEA. DNA for the CDR3: TGCAGCGTCGCCACTAGCGGAGGCTTCACCGGGGAGCTGTTTTTT. It is translated as CSVATSGGFTGELFF.

CDR3 protein: CAWSKLTGSNQPQHF. CDR3 nucleotides: TGTGCCTGGAGTAAGTTGACAGGCTCTAACCAGCCCCAGCATTTT. This chain joins TRBV30 and TRBJ1-5, with D perhaps TRBD1 (6 bases). Trimming removed 2 bases at V and 7 bases at J, with 18 bases between. CDR1 is GTSNPN, CDR2 SVGIG, per germline (reference sequence). The CDR3 is 15 residues long. Drawing the rest from reference TRBV30 and TRBJ1-5, the complete variable domain is SQTIHQWPATLVQPVGSPLSLECTVEGTSNPNLYWYRQAAGRGLQLLFYSVGIGQISSEVPQNLSASRPQDRQFILSSKKLLLSDSGFYLCAWSKLTGSNQPQHFGDGTRLSIL.

This sequence joins TRBV10-3 and TRBJ2-7, with 7 bases aligning to TRBD1. The CDR3 length is 13 residues. Trimming cost V 10 bases and J 2 bases; bases outside gene matches: 8. Germline lookup yields CDR1 ENHRY and CDR2 SYGVKD. The chain's CDR3 is CATKTGYTYEQYF. CDR3 sequence (DNA): TGTGCCACTAAGACAGGGTACACCTACGAGCAGTACTTC.

This clone was observed a single time. V gene TRBV3-1 (or the pseudogene TRBV3-2) combines with J gene TRBJ2-1, with 10 positions matching TRBD2. After removal of 0 bases from V and 4 bases from J, the junction contained 15 bases not matched to a gene. Germline V gene data show CDR1 as LGHDT and CDR2 as YNNKEL (reference sequence). The CDR3 extends over 20 amino acids. The CDR3 nucleotides read TGTGCCAGCAGCCAAGATCTCGATTCCACGCTAGCGGGAGTTTACAATGAGCAGTTCTTC. Its protein product is CASSQDLDSTLAGVYNEQFF.

The gene calls are TRBV9 and TRBJ2-1, with a weak D call TRBD2 (5 bases). The CDR3 runs 13 residues. Trimming stripped 0 bases from V and 8 bases from J, with 9 bases between. Looked up from germline, CDR1 is SGDLS and CDR2 is YYNGEE. This chain's CDR3 is CASSVAGSHEQFF. The CDR3 bases are TGTGCCAGCAGCGTAGCTGGGAGCCATGAGCAGTTCTTC.

The chain has TRBV2 and TRBJ2-1, with TRBD1 identical over 9 bases. The V segment lost 7 bases and the J segment 6 bases; nucleotides outside the gene matches: 13. This CDR3 is 16 amino acids long. Germline CDR1 is SNHLY and CDR2 is FYNNEI. As DNA, the CDR3 is TGTGCCAGCAAAAATACCCGGACAGGGGCTGGCAATGAGCAGTTCTTC. Protein: CASKNTRTGAGNEQFF.